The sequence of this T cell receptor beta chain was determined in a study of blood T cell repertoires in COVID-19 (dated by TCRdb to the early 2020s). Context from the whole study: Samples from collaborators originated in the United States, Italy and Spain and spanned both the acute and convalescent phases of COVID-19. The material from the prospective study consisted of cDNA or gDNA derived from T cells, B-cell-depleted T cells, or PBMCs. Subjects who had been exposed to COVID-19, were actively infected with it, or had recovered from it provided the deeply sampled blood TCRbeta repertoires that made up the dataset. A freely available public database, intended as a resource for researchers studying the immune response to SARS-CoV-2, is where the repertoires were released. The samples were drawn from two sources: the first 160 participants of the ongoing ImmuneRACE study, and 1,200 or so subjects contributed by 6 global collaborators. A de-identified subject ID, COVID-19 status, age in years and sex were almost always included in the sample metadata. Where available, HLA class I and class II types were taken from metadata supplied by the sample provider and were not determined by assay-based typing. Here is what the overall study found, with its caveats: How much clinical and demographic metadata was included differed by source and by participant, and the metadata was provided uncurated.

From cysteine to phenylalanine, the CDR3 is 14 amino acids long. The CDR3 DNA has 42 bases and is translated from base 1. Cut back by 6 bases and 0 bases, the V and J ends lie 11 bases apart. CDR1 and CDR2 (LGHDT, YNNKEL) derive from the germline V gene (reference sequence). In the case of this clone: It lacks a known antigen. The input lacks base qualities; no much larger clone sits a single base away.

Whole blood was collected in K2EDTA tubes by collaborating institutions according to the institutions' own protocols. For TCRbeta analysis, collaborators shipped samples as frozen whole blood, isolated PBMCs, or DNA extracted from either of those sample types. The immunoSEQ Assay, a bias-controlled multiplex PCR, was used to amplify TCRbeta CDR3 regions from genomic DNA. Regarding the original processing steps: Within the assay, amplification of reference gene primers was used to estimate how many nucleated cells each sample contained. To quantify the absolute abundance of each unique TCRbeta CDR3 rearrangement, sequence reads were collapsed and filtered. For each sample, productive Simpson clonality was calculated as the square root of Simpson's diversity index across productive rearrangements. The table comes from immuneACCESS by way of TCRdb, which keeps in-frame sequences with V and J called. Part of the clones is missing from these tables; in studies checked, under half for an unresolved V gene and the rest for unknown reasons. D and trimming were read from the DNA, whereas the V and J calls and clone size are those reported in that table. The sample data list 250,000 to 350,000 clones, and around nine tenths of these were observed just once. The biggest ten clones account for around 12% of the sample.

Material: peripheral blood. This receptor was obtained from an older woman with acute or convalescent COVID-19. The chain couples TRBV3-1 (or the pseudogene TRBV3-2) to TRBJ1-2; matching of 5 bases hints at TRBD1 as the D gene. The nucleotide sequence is TGTGCCAGCAGTCCGGACACCGCTAACTATGGCTACACCTTC. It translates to CASSPDTANYGYTF.